This record covers a single T cell receptor beta chain. These data belong to a study of blood T cells in healthy people across ages. A second PCR of 7 to 11 cycles used a sample-barcoded 5' primer and a J-beta primer mix. TCRdb re-analysed the 5' RACE reads in MiXCR, keeping a single row per CDR3 protein. The sample has some 1.5 million distinct CDR3 sequences; under 30% are singletons. No fewer than 6 micrograms of total RNA were isolated from every sample. The sample taken for sequencing was blood. The receptor's source is a woman aged 30 to 39 in good health.

CDR3 DNA sequence: TGTGCCAGCAGCTTAGATAGGACGGTGGGAGAGGGGGCCCAGTACTTC. This translates into CASSLDRTVGEGAQYF. The chain recombines TRBV11-2 with TRBJ2-5; the D gene is possibly TRBD1 (6 bases). Trimming cost V 0 bases and J 9 bases, with 20 bases left between them. Germline lookup yields CDR1 SGHAT and CDR2 FQNNGV. This CDR3 has 16 amino acids.